These T cell receptor beta chains were read from a single sample in a study of CD8 T cells in ankylosing spondylitis. MiXCR was run by TCRdb on the 5' RACE reads, yielding one entry per CDR3 protein. Of 90,000 to 100,000 distinct CDR3 sequences listed, about 8.3% are singletons. The sequenced material came from blood, either unsorted or a sorted T cell fraction (not recorded which). These receptors were collected from a male donor with ankylosing spondylitis or in good health (not recorded which). Both conserved end residues are part of each CDR3. Fields, in order: V gene, J gene, clone size, D gene, CDR3 length, CDR3 DNA, CDR3 protein. D genes are given only for firm matches. The listing skips clone size in some rows; elsewhere it reads once, few, many or a size class.

V gene: TRBV21-1; J gene: TRBJ2-4; clone size: many; D gene: NA; CDR3 length: 14; CDR3 DNA: TGTGCCAGCAGCAAAGATGGGGGTGGGGGCATTCAGTACTTC; CDR3 protein: CASSKDGGGGIQYF
V gene: TRBV15; J gene: TRBJ2-1; clone size: few; D gene: NA; CDR3 length: 11; CDR3 DNA: TGTGCCACCAGCCTCTACAATGAGCAGTTCTTC; CDR3 protein: CATSLYNEQFF
V gene: TRBV20-1; J gene: TRBJ2-1; clone size: NA; D gene: TRBD1; CDR3 length: 13; CDR3 DNA: TGCAGTGCTAGAGGACAGGGGAGGAATGAGCAGTTCTTC; CDR3 protein: CSARGQGRNEQFF
V gene: TRBV3-1; J gene: TRBJ2-5; clone size: many; D gene: TRBD2; CDR3 length: 15; CDR3 DNA: TGTGCCAGCAGCCCCCCTTGGAGCGGGGAAGAGACCCAGTACTTC; CDR3 protein: CASSPPWSGEETQYF
V gene: TRBV5-6; J gene: TRBJ1-1; clone size: many; D gene: NA; CDR3 length: 16; CDR3 DNA: TGTGCCAGCAGCTTGGGGGCAGGGCGTATGAACACTGAAGCTTTCTTT; CDR3 protein: CASSLGAGRMNTEAFF
V gene: TRBV7-2; J gene: TRBJ2-7; clone size: NA; D gene: TRBD2; CDR3 length: 13; CDR3 DNA: TGTGCCAGCAGCTTAGCGGGACTAGCGGAGCAGTACTTC; CDR3 protein: CASSLAGLAEQYF
V gene: TRBV11-2; J gene: TRBJ2-7; clone size: few; D gene: NA; CDR3 length: 13; CDR3 DNA: TGTGCCAGCAGACTATCGTCCTCCTACGAGCAGTACTTC; CDR3 protein: CASRLSSSYEQYF
V gene: TRBV4-2; J gene: TRBJ1-5; clone size: many; D gene: NA; CDR3 length: 16; CDR3 DNA: TGTGCCAGCAGCCAAGATTTGATAGGGGGTGGCCAGCCCCAGCATTTT; CDR3 protein: CASSQDLIGGGQPQHF
V gene: TRBV3-1; J gene: TRBJ2-2; clone size: many; D gene: TRBD2; CDR3 length: 15; CDR3 DNA: TGTGCCAGCAGCCAGAAAGGGGAGGGGACCGGGGAGCTGTTTTTT; CDR3 protein: CASSQKGEGTGELFF
V gene: TRBV5-6; J gene: TRBJ2-1; clone size: many; D gene: NA; CDR3 length: 11; CDR3 DNA: TGTGCCAGCAGCTTGGTGGGTGAGCAGTTCTTC; CDR3 protein: CASSLVGEQFF
V gene: TRBV3-1; J gene: TRBJ2-5; clone size: many; D gene: TRBD2; CDR3 length: 18; CDR3 DNA: TGTGCCAGCAGCCAAGCGTCCTATACTAGCGGGAGAAAAGAGACCCAGTACTTC; CDR3 protein: CASSQASYTSGRKETQYF
V gene: TRBV5-1; J gene: TRBJ1-1; clone size: NA; D gene: TRBD1; CDR3 length: 17; CDR3 DNA: TGCGCCAGCAGCTTGGGTCCTAGAAGGGGGCTGGTCACTGCAGCTTTCTTT; CDR3 protein: CASSLGPRRGLVTAAFF
V gene: TRBV7-9; J gene: TRBJ1-2; clone size: many; D gene: TRBD1; CDR3 length: 13; CDR3 DNA: TGTGCCAGCAGCCCATGGGGACAGGGAAGCTACACCTTC; CDR3 protein: CASSPWGQGSYTF
V gene: TRBV5-1; J gene: TRBJ2-2; clone size: many; D gene: NA; CDR3 length: 15; CDR3 DNA: TGCGCCAGCAGCTTTGAGACCAGGGGGGTCGGGGAGCTGTTTTTT; CDR3 protein: CASSFETRGVGELFF
V gene: TRBV9; J gene: TRBJ2-1; clone size: many; D gene: TRBD2; CDR3 length: 14; CDR3 DNA: TGTGCCAGCAGCCCGGGGGGGGGGCGGTATGAGCAGTTCTTC; CDR3 protein: CASSPGGGRYEQFF
V gene: TRBV4-2; J gene: TRBJ2-4; clone size: few; D gene: NA; CDR3 length: 13; CDR3 DNA: TGTGCCAGCAGCCAAAGGACCGGGGACATTCAGTACTTC; CDR3 protein: CASSQRTGDIQYF
V gene: TRBV28; J gene: TRBJ2-1; clone size: many; D gene: TRBD2; CDR3 length: 14; CDR3 DNA: TGTGCCAGCAGTCCCTCGACTAGCCACAATGAGCAGTTCTTC; CDR3 protein: CASSPSTSHNEQFF